Sequencing of this TCR beta chain was carried out in a study of CD8 T cells in ankylosing spondylitis. Study observations and caveats: Among TCR beta sequences, a motif of 7 to 9 highly homologous variants appeared characteristic of ankylosing spondylitis blood. Some motif variants were previously reported in reactive arthritis synovial fluid and blood. Clones linked with disease were CD8+ and fairly uncommon in the peripheral blood.

TCRdb reanalysed the 5' RACE reads using MiXCR and keeps one entry per CDR3 protein. This table has a few hundred thousand distinct CDR3 sequences, 20% to 25% appearing once. Worth noting for this clonotype: Its matching antigen is unknown.

Germline V gene data show CDR1 as SQVTM and CDR2 as ANQGSEA. The CDR3 consists of 12 residues. V was shortened by 1 base and J by 7 bases, with 11 bases between the two germline ends. J is TRBJ2-7 and V is TRBV29-1; a possible D gene is TRBD1 (5 bases). The sequenced sample was blood, either unsorted or a sorted T cell fraction (not recorded which). This clonotype was obtained from a male donor with ankylosing spondylitis or in good health (not recorded which). CDR3 bases: TGCAGCGTTGAAGTTACCTCAGGGGAGCAGTACTTC. It codes for CSVEVTSGEQYF.